The clone carrying this TCR beta chain was seen once. As yet, its antigen is unknown. Germline V gives CDR1 MGHRA, CDR2 YSYEKL. The CDR3 sequence is 15 residues long. Trimming took off 0 bases at V and 3 bases at J, with 11 bases between the two ends. TCRdb called the 5' RACE reads again in MiXCR, with one record for every CDR3 protein. The sample records some 350,000 distinct CDR3 sequences, 15% being singletons. The record originates from a study of T-cell memory formation after mild COVID-19. General study findings and limits: Whereas later expanders leaned CD4+, clones contracting day 15 to 85 showed a balanced CD4/CD8 makeup.

This sequence was found in a man between 18 and 35 years old who had mild COVID-19 (a few samples of this study predate the infection). Cell type and time point are not known. The chain carries TRBV4-1 and TRBJ1-2, with TRBD1 as a possible D gene (5 bases). Sequenced sample: PBMCs or a T cell subset sorted from them (not recorded which). The chain's CDR3 is CASSQDLTGYYGYTF. The CDR3 DNA reads as TGCGCCAGCAGCCAAGATCTAACAGGCTACTATGGCTACACCTTC.